This passage covers 10 T cell receptor beta chains from one sample sequenced in a study of vaccination effects on CD4 cells after COVID-19. TCRdb keeps only in-frame clones here, not all; method: immunoSEQ multiplex PCR. Among more than 25,000 clones, around 80% were seen once, and the ten largest hold 5.5% to 7.5%. Their cognate antigens are unknown. Pools of viral peptides were used by the ViraFEST assay to expand antigen-specific CD4+ T cells ahead of sequencing. Culture proceeded for nine to eleven days, and CD4+ T cells were then isolated. Each participant was given two doses of one vaccine (BNT162b2 or mRNA-1273). The source material was CD4+ T cells from PBMCs cultured with SARS-CoV-2 spike peptides, sampled after COVID-19 vaccination. Every receptor here comes from a human donor who received a COVID-19 vaccine. Some clones in this sample may be carry-over from other donors' samples.

The rearrangement links TRBV19 to TRBJ1-1; D is possibly TRBD1 (5 bases). CDR3 size: 15 residues. Germline V lookup: CDR1 LNHDA, CDR2 SQIVND (reference sequence). Trimming pared 5 bases from V and 0 bases from J, leaving 13 bases between. This CDR3 is CASSPWGGLNTEAFF. CDR3 nucleotides: TGTGCCAGTAGTCCCTGGGGGGGATTGAACACTGAAGCTTTCTTT.

The V and J genes are TRBV6-1 and TRBJ2-2; D unresolved. Germline-derived CDR1 and CDR2 are MNHNS and SASEGT. V was trimmed by 2 bases and J by 8 bases, leaving 6 bases between them. CDR3 size: 12 residues. CDR3 DNA: TGTGCCAGCAGTGAAACGATTGGGGAGCTGTTTTTT. Its protein product is CASSETIGELFF.

CDR3 bases: TGTGCCAGTGATTCGACAGGGGTGAATGAAAAACTGTTTTTT. Translating it yields CASDSTGVNEKLFF. The V call is TRBV2, the J call TRBJ1-4, with 8 bases aligning to TRBD1. Per germline, CDR1 SNHLY and CDR2 FYNNEI. This CDR3 is built from 14 residues. V gave up 9 bases and J gave up 5 bases; unmatched junction bases: 8.

The chain uses TRBV4-3 and TRBJ2-1, with 9 nucleotides matching TRBD1. CDR1 is LGHNA, CDR2 YSLEER, per germline. V dropped 0 bases and J dropped 1; count of bases not matched to a gene: 4. CDR3 size: 17 residues. The CDR3 is CASSQDLTGGSYNEQFF. The CDR3 DNA sequence: TGCGCCAGCAGCCAAGACCTGACAGGGGGGTCCTACAATGAGCAGTTCTTC.

The CDR3 coding sequence is TGTGCCAGCAGCCCGGACAGGGTTACGCAGTATTTT. It codes for CASSPDRVTQYF. The V gene is TRBV7-2, the J gene TRBJ2-3; TRBD1 matches 8 bases. CDR3 length: 12 amino acids. CDR1 and CDR2 from the germline V gene are SGHTA and FQGNSA. V was clipped by 5 bases and J by 8 bases; unmatched bases: 3.

This clone occurred a few times. V is TRBV29-1 and J is TRBJ2-5, with 11 nucleotides matching TRBD2. The CDR3 has 14 residues. Trimming took 4 bases from V and 7 from J; bases not matched to a gene: 8. CDR1 and CDR2 from the germline V gene are SQVTM and ANQGSEA. The CDR3 reads CSVADSGGVGTQYF. CDR3 DNA sequence: TGCAGCGTTGCGGATAGCGGGGGGGTGGGGACCCAGTACTTC. The full variable domain, with the rest looked up from reference TRBV29-1 and TRBJ2-5, is SAVISQKPSRDICQRGTSLTIQCQVDSQVTMMFWYRQQPGQSLTLIATANQGSEATYESGFVIDKFPISRPNLTFSTLTVSNMSPEDSSIYLCSVADSGGVGTQYFGPGTRLLVL.

The J gene is TRBJ1-1, the V gene TRBV5-1; 8 bases match TRBD1. Trimming took 0 bases from V and 3 from J; bases not matched to a gene: 7. The CDR3 totals 16 residues. CDR1 is SGHRS, CDR2 YFSETQ, per germline. The CDR3 region is CASSLGWDRTYTEAFF. The CDR3 DNA reads as TGCGCCAGCAGCTTGGGATGGGACAGGACTTACACTGAAGCTTTCTTT.

This rearrangement joins TRBV27 to TRBJ2-1; 9 bases align to TRBD2. The CDR3 is made up of 15 amino acids. V gave up 5 bases and J gave up 9 bases; unmatched junction bases: 11. The germline V gene has CDR1 MNHEY and CDR2 SMNVEV (reference sequence). The CDR3 loop reads CASSQPAGGRSEQFF. In DNA form, the CDR3 reads TGTGCCAGCAGTCAGCCCGCGGGGGGGCGGAGTGAGCAGTTCTTC.

The chain is built from TRBV19 and TRBJ2-1, with D unclear. The CDR3 has 13 amino acids. In germline, CDR1 is LNHDA, CDR2 SQIVND (reference sequence). V was shortened by 5 bases and J by 8 bases, with 13 bases between the two germline ends. CDR3 DNA sequence: TGTGCCAGTAGTGGAGTTTTTGGTGATGAGCAGTTCTTC. Protein product: CASSGVFGDEQFF.

This clone was detected a few times. The chain uses TRBV2 and TRBJ2-7, with 8 bases fitting TRBD1. Per germline, CDR1 SNHLY and CDR2 FYNNEI. The V gene end was trimmed by 7 bases and the J gene end by 0 bases; junction bases not matched to a gene: 5. The CDR3 extends over 14 amino acids. The CDR3 sequence is CASKGQESSYEQYV. CDR3 nucleotide sequence: TGTGCCAGCAAGGGACAGGAGTCCTCCTACGAGCAGTACGTC.